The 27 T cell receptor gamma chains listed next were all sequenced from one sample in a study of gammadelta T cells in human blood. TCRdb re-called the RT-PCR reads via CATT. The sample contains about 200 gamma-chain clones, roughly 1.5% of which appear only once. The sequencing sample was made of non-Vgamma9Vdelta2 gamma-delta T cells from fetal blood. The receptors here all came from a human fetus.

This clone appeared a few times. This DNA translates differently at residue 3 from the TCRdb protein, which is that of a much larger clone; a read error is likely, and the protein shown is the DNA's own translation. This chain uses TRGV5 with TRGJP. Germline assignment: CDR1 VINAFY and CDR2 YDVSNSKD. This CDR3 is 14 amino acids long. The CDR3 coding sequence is TGTGCCGCCTGGGAAGAGTTGGGCAAAAAAATCAAGGTATTT. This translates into CAAWEELGKKIKVF.

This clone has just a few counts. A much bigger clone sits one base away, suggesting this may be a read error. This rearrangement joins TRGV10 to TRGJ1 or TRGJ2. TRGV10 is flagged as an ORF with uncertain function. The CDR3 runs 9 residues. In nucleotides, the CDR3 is TGTGCTGCGTGGGATAAGAAACTATTT. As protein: CAAWDKKLF.

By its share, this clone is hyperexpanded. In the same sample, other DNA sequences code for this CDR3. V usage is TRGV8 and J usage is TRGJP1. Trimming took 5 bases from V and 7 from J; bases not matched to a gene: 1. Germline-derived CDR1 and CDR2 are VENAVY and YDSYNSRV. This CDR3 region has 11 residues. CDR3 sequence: CATWGGWFKIF. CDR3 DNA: TGTGCCACCTGGGGTGGTTGGTTCAAGATATTT.

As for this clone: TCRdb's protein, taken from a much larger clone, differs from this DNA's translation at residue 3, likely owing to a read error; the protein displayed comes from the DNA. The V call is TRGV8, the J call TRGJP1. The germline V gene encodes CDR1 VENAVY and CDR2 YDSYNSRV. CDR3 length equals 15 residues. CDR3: CAAWDRGTTGWFKIF. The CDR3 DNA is TGTGCCGCCTGGGATAGGGGTACCACTGGTTGGTTCAAGATATTT.

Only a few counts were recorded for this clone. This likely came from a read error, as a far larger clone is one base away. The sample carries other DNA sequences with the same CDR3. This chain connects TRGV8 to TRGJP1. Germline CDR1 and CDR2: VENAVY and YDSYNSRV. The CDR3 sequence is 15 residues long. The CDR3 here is CATWDRGTTGWFKIF. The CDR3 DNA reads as TGTGCAACCTGGGATAGGGGTACCACTGGTTGGTTCAAGATATTT.

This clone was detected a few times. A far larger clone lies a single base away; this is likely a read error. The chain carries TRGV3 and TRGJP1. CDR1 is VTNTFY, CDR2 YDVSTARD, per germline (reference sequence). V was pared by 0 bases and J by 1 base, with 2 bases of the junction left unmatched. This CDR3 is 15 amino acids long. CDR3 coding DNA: TGTGCCACCTGGGACAGGCTTACCACTGGTTGGTTCAAGATATTT. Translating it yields CATWDRLTTGWFKIF.

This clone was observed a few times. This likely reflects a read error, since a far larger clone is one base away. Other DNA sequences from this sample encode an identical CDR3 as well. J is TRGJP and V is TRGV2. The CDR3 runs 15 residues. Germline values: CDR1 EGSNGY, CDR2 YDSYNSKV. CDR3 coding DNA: TGTGCTACCTGGGAGCTGCGGTTGGGCAAAAAAATCAAGGTATTT. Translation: CATWELRLGKKIKVF.

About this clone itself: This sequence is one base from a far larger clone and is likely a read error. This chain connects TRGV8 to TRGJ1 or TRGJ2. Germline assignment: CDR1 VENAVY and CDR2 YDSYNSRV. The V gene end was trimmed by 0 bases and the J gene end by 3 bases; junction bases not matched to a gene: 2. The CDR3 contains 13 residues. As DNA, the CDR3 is TGTGCCACCTGGGATAGGCCTTATTATAAGAAACTCTTT. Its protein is CATWDRPYYKKLF.

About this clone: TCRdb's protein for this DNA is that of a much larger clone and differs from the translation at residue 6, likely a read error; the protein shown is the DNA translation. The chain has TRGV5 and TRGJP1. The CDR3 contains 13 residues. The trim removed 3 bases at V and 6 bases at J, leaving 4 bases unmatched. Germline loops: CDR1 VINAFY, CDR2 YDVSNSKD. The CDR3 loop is CATWDGPGWFKIF. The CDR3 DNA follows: TGTGCCACCTGGGACGGGCCTGGTTGGTTCAAGATATTT.

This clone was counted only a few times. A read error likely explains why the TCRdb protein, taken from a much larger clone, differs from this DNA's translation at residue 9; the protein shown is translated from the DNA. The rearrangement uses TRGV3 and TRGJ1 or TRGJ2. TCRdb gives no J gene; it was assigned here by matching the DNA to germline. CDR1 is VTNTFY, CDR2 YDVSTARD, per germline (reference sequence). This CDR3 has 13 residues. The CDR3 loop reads CATWDRPYCKKLF. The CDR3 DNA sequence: TGTGCCACCTGGGACAGGCCTTATTGTAAGAAACTCTTT.

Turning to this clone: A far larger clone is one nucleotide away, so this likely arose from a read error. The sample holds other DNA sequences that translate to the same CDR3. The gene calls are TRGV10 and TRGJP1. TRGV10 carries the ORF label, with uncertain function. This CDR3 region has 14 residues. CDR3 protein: CAAWDWATGWFKIF. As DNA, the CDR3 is TGTGCTGCGTGGGATTGGGCCACAGGTTGGTTCAAGATATTT.

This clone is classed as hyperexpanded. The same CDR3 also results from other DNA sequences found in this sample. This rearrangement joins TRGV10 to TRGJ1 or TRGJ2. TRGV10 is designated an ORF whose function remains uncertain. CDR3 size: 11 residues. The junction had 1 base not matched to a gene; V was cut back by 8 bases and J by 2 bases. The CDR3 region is CAAWDYYKKLF. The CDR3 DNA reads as TGTGCTGCGTGGGATTATTATAAGAAACTCTTT.

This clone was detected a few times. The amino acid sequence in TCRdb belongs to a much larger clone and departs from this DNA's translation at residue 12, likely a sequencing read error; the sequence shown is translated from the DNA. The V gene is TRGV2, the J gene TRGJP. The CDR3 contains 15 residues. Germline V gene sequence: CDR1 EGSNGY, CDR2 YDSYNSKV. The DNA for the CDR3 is TGTGCCACCTGGGAGCTGCGGTTGGGCAAAAAAATGAAGGTATTT. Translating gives CATWELRLGKKMKVF.

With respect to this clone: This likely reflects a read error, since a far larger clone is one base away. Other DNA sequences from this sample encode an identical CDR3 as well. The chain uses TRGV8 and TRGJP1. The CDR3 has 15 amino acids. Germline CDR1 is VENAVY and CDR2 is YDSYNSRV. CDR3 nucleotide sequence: TGTGCTACCTGGGATAGGCGAGCCACTGGTTGGTTCAAGATATTT. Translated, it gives CATWDRRATGWFKIF.

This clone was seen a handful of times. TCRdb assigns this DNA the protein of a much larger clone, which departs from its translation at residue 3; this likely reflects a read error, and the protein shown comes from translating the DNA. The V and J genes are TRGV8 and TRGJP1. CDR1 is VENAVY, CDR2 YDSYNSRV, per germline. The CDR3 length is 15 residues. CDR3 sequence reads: CAPWDRLTTGWFKIF. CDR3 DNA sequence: TGTGCCCCCTGGGATAGGCTTACCACTGGTTGGTTCAAGATATTT.

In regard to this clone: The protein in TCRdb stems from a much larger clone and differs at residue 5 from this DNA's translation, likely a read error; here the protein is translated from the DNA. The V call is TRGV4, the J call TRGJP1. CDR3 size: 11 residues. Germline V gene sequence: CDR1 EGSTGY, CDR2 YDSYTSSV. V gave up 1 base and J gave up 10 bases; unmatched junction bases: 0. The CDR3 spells CATWDGWFKIF. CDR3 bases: TGTGCCACCTGGGATGGTTGGTTCAAGATATTT.

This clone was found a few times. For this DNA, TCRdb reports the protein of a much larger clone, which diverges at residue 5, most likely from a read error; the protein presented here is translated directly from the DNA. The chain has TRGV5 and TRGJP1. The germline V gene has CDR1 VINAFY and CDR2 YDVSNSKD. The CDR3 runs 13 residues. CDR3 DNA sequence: TGTGCCACCTGGTACAGGCCTGGTTGGTTCAAGATATTT. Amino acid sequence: CATWYRPGWFKIF.

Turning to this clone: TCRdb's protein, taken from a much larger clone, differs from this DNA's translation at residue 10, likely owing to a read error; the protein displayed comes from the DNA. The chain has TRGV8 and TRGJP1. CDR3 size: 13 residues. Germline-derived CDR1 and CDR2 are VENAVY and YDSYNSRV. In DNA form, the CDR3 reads TGTGCCACCTGGGATAAAGGTTGGTGGTGCAAGATATTT. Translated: CATWDKGWWCKIF.

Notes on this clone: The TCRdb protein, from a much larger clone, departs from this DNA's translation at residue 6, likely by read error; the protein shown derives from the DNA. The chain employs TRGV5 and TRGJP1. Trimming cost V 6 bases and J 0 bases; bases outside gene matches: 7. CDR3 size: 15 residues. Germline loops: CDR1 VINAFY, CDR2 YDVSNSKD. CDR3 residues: CATWTVHTTGWFKIF. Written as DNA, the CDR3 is TGTGCCACCTGGACTGTCCATACCACTGGTTGGTTCAAGATATTT.

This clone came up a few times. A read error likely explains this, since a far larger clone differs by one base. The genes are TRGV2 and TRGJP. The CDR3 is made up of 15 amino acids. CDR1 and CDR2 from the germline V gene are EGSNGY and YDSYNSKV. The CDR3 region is CATWELRLDKKIKVF. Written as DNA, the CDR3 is TGTGCCACCTGGGAGCTGCGGTTGGACAAAAAAATCAAGGTATTT.

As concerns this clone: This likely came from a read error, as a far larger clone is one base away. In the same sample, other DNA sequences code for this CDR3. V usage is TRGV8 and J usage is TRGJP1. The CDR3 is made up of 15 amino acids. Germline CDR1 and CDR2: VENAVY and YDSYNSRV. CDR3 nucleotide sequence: TGTGCCACATGGGATAGGGGTACCACTGGTTGGTTCAAGATATTT. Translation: CATWDRGTTGWFKIF.

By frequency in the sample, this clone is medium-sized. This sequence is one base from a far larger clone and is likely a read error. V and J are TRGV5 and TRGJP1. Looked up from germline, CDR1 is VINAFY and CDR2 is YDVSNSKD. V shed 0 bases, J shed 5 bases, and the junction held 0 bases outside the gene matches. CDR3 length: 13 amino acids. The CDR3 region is CATWDRTGWFKIF. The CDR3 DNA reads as TGTGCCACCTGGGACAGGACTGGTTGGTTCAAGATATTT.

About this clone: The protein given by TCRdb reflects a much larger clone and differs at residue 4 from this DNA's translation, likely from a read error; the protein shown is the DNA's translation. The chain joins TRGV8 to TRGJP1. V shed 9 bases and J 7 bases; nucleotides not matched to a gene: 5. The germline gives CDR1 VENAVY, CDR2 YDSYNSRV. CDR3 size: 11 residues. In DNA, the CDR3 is TGTGCCACCCGGGGTGGTTGGTTCAAGATATTT. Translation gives CATRGGWFKIF.

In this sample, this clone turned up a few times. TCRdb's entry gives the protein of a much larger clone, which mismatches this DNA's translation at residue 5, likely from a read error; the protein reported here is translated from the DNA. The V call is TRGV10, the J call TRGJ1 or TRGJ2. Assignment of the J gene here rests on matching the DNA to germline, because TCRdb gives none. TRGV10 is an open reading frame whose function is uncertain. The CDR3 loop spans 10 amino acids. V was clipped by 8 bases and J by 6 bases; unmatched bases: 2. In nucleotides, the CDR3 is TGTGCTGCGTGGGGTTATAAGAAACTCTTT. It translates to CAAWGYKKLF.

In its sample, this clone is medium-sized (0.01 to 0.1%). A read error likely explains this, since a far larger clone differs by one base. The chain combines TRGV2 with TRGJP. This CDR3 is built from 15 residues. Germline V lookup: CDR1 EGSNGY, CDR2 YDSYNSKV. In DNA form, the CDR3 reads TGTGCCCCCTGGGAGCTGCGGTTGGGCAAAAAAATCAAGGTATTT. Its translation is CAPWELRLGKKIKVF.

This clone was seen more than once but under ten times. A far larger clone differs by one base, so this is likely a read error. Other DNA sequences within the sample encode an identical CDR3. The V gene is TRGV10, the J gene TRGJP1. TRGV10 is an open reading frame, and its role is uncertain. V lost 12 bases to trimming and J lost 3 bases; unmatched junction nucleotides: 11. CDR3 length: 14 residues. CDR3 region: CAAWDWATGWFKIF. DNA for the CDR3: TGTGCTGCATGGGATTGGGCCACTGGTTGGTTCAAGATATTT.

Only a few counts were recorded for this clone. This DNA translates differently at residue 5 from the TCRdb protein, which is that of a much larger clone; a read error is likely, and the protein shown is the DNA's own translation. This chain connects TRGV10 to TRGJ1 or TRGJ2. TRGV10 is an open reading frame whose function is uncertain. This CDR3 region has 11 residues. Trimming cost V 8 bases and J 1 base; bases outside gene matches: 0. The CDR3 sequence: CAAWNYYKKLF. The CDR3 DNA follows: TGTGCTGCGTGGAATTATTATAAGAAACTCTTT.